This T cell receptor beta chain was sequenced for a study of blood T cell repertoires in COVID-19 (dated by TCRdb to 2020 to 2021). Background on the whole study: Samples from collaborators originated in the United States, Italy and Spain and spanned both the acute and convalescent phases of COVID-19. The material from the prospective study consisted of cDNA or gDNA derived from T cells, B-cell-depleted T cells, or PBMCs. Subjects who had been exposed to COVID-19, were actively infected with it, or had recovered from it provided the deeply sampled blood TCRbeta repertoires that made up the dataset. The repertoires were released in a freely available public database intended as a resource for research on the immune response to SARS-CoV-2. The samples were drawn from two sources: the first 160 participants of the ongoing ImmuneRACE study, and 1,000 to 1,500 subjects contributed by 6 global collaborators. A de-identified subject ID, COVID-19 status, age in years and sex were almost always included in the sample metadata. Where HLA class I and class II types were available, the types were taken from metadata supplied by the sample provider, not from assay-based typing. Here is what the overall study found, with its caveats: The quantity of clinical and demographic metadata differed by source and by participant and was supplied without curation.

The immunoSEQ Assay, a bias-controlled multiplex PCR, was used to amplify TCRbeta CDR3 regions from genomic DNA. As for the authors' bioinformatics: Nucleated cell counts per sample were estimated from amplification of reference gene primers within the assay. To quantify the absolute abundance of each unique TCRbeta CDR3 rearrangement, sequence reads were collapsed and filtered. Productive Simpson clonality was computed per sample as the square root of Simpson's diversity index over productive rearrangements. As stored in TCRdb, this immuneACCESS dataset retains in-frame rearrangements with V and J assigned. A fraction of the clones does not appear; measured against another copy, unresolved V genes explain less than half of the discrepancy, and the remainder lacks a known reason. The V and J calls and clone size are taken from that table; D and trimming were inferred from the DNA. The sample contains roughly 140,000 clones, 75% to 85% of them found a single time. The biggest ten clones account for 10% to 15% of the sample.

As to this clone: Its antigen remains undetermined. No base quality values were provided; no much bigger clone lies one nucleotide off.

The collaborating institutions used their own protocols to collect whole blood in K2EDTA tubes. For TCRbeta analysis, collaborators shipped samples as frozen whole blood, isolated PBMCs, or DNA extracted from either of those sample types. Spanning cysteine to phenylalanine, the CDR3 consists of 15 amino acids. Left in the record is the CDR3 DNA by itself, 45 bases read in frame from the first base. CDR1 KGHSH and CDR2 LQKENI were looked up in the germline V gene. V is reduced by 0 bases and J by 7 bases, leaving a spacing of 10 bases between them. The sequence joins TRBV18 to TRBJ1-6; the best D guess is TRBD1, with 6 bases matching. This sequence originates from a man aged 55 to 70 with active or convalescent COVID-19. What was sequenced was peripheral blood. The CDR3 amino acid sequence is: CASSPPGGRNSPLHF. The bases read TGTGCCAGCTCACCACCGGGGGGGCGGAATTCACCCCTCCACTTT.